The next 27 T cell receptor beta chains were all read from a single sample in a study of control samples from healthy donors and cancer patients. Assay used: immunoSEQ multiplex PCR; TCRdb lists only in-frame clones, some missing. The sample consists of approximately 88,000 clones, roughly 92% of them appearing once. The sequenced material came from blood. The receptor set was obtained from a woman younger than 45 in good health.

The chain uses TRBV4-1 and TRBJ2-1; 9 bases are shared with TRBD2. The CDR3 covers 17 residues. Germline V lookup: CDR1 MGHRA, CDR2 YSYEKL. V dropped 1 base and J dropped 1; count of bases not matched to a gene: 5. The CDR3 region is CASSQVAGVGSYNEQFF. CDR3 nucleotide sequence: TGCGCCAGCAGCCAAGTAGCGGGAGTTGGTTCCTACAATGAGCAGTTCTTC.

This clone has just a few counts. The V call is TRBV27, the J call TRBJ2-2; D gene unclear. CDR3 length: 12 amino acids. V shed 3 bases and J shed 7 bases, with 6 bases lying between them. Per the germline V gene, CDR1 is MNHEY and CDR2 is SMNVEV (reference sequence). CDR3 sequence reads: CASSLNGGELFF. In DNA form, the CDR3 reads TGTGCCAGCAGTTTGAACGGCGGGGAGCTGTTTTTT.

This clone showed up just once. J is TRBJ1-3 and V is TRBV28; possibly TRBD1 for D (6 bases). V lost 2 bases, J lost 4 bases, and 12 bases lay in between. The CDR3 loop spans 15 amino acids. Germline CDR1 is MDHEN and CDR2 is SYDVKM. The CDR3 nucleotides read TGTGCCAGCAGTTTACCTACAGGGCTCGGAAACACCATATATTTT. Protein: CASSLPTGLGNTIYF. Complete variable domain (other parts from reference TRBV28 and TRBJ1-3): DVKVTQSSRYLVKRTGEKVFLECVQDMDHENMFWYRQDPGLGLRLIYFSYDVKMKEKGDIPEGYSVSREKKERFSLILESASTNQTSMYLCASSLPTGLGNTIYFGEGSWLTVV.

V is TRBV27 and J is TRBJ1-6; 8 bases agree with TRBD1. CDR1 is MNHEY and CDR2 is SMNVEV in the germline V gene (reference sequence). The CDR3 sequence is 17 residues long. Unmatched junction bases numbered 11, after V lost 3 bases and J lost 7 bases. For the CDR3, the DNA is TGTGCCAGCAGTTTTCCTCAGGGGGCGAGAACGAATTCACCCCTCCACTTT. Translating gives CASSFPQGARTNSPLHF.

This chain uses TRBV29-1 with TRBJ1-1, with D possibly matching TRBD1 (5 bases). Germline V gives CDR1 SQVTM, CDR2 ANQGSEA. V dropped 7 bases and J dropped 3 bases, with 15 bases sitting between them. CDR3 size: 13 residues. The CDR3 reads CSALLTGDTEAFF. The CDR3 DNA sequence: TGCAGCGCACTGCTAACGGGGGACACTGAAGCTTTCTTT.

This CDR3 reads CASSWDLQETQYF. The CDR3 coding sequence is TGCGCCAGCAGCTGGGACTTACAAGAGACCCAGTACTTC. V gene TRBV5-1 combines with J gene TRBJ2-5, with a weak D call TRBD2 (6 bases). Germline V gene sequence: CDR1 SGHRS, CDR2 YFSETQ. V dropped 3 bases and J dropped 2 bases, with 8 bases sitting between them. This CDR3 spans 13 amino acids.

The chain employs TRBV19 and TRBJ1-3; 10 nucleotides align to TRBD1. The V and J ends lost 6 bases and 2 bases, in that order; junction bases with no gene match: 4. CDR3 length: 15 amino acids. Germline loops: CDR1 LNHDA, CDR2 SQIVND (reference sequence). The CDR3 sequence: CASREDRGPGNTIYF. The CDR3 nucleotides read TGTGCCAGTAGAGAAGACAGGGGGCCTGGAAACACCATATATTTT.

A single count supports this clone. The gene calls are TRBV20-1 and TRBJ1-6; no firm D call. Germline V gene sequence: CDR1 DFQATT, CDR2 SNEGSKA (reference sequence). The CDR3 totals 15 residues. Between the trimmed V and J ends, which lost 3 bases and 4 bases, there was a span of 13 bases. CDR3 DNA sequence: TGCAGTGCTAGTAGTGAGGCAGGATATAATTCACCCCTCCACTTT. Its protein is CSASSEAGYNSPLHF.

For the CDR3, the DNA is TGTGCCAGCAGTATATCTAGCGGGAGCCCCTACGAGCAGTACTTC. Protein sequence: CASSISSGSPYEQYF. The V call is TRBV6-5, the J call TRBJ2-7; TRBD2 matches 10 bases. From germline, CDR1 is MNHEY and CDR2 SVGAGI. Trimming took 5 bases from V and 2 from J; bases not matched to a gene: 6. This CDR3 is built from 15 residues.

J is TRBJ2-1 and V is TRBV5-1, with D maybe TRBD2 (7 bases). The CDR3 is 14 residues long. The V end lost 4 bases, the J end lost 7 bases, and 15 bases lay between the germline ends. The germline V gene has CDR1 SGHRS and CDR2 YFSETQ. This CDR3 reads CASSAGASRNEQFF. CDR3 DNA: TGCGCCAGCAGCGCGGGGGCCTCGAGAAATGAGCAGTTCTTC.

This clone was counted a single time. CDR3 in DNA: TGTGCCTGGAGTGGGACAGGGCGTTCGAACTATGGCTACACCTTC. It yields the protein CAWSGTGRSNYGYTF. The chain has TRBV30 and TRBJ1-2; TRBD1 matches 8 bases. Germline CDR1 GTSNPN, CDR2 SVGIG (reference sequence). This CDR3 spans 15 amino acids. V was clipped by 1 base and J by 2 bases; unmatched bases: 6.

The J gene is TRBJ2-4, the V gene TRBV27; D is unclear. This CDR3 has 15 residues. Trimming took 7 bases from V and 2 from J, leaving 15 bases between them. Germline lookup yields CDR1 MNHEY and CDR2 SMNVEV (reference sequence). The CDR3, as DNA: TGTGCCAGCACCGTAAGGTGGGGAACCAAAAACATTCAGTACTTC. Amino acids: CASTVRWGTKNIQYF.

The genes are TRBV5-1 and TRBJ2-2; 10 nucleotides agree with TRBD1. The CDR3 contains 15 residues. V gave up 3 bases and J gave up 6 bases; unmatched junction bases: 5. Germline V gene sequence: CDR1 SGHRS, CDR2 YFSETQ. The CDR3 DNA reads TGCGCCAGCAGCTCCGGGACAGGGGTAGCCGGGGAGCTGTTTTTT. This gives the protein CASSSGTGVAGELFF.

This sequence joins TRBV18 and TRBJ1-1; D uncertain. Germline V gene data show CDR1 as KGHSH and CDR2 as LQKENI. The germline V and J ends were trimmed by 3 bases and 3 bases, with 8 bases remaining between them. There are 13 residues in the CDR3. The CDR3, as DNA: TGTGCCAGCTCACCTAAAGCCCACACTGAAGCTTTCTTT. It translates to CASSPKAHTEAFF.

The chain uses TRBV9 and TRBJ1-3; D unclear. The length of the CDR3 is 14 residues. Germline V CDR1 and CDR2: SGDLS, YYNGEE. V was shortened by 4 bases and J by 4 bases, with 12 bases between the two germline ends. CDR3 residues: CASSSPRAGNTIYF. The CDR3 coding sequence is TGTGCCAGCAGCTCCCCGCGCGCGGGAAACACCATATATTTT.

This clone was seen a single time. CDR3 bases: TGTGCCTGGGGGGCTGGAAACACCATATATTTT. It yields the protein CAWGAGNTIYF. The genes are TRBV30 and TRBJ1-3; D is ambiguous. This CDR3 has 11 residues. CDR1 is GTSNPN, CDR2 SVGIG, per germline (reference sequence). V was trimmed by 5 bases and J by 2 bases, leaving 4 bases between them.

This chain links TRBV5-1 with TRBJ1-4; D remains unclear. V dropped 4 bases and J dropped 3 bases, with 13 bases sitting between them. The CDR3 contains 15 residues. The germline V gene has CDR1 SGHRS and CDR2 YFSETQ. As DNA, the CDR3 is TGCGCCAGCAGCGCCCAGAGAGTCCCTAATGAAAAACTGTTTTTT. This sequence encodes CASSAQRVPNEKLFF.

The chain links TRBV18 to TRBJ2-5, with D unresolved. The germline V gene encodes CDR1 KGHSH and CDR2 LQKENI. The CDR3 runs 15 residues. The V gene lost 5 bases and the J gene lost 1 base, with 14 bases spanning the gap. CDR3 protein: CASSRLVGPQETQYF. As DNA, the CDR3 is TGTGCCAGCTCAAGACTGGTGGGCCCCCAAGAGACCCAGTACTTC. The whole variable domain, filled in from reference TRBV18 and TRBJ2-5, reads NAGVMQNPRHLVRRRGQEARLRCSPMKGHSHVYWYRQLPEEGLKFMVYLQKENIIDESGMPKERFSAEFPKEGPSILRIQQVVRGDSAAYFCASSRLVGPQETQYFGPGTRLLVL.

CDR3 loop: CASIWGGSYEQYF. DNA of the CDR3: TGTGCCAGCATTTGGGGAGGCTCCTACGAGCAGTACTTC. The chain is built from TRBV2 and TRBJ2-7, with D possibly TRBD2 on 6 matching bases. This CDR3 region has 13 residues. The V end was cut by 7 bases, the J end by 0 bases, with 10 bases between. Germline V CDR1 and CDR2: SNHLY, FYNNEI.

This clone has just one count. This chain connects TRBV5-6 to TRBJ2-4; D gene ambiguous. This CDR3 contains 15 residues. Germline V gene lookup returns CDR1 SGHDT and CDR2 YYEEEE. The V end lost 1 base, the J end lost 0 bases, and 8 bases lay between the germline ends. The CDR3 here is CASSLWNLAKNIQYF. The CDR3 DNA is TGTGCCAGCAGCTTGTGGAATCTAGCCAAAAACATTCAGTACTTC.

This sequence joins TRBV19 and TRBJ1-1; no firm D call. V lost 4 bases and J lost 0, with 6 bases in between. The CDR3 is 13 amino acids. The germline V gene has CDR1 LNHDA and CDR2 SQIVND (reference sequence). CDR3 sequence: CASSTQLNTEAFF. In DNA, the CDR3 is TGTGCCAGTAGTACCCAATTGAACACTGAAGCTTTCTTT.

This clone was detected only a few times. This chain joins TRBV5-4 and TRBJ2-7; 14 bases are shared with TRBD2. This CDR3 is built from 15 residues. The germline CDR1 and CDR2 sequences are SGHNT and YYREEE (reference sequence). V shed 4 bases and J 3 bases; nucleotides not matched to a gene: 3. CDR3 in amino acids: CASSRGLAGGYEQYF. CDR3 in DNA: TGTGCCAGCAGCAGAGGACTAGCGGGAGGCTACGAGCAGTACTTC.

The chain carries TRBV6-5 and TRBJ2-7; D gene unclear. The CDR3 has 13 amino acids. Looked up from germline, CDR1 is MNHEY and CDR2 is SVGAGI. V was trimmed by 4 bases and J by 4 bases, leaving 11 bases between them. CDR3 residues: CASSFNIEYEQYF. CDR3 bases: TGTGCCAGCAGTTTCAACATCGAGTACGAGCAGTACTTC.

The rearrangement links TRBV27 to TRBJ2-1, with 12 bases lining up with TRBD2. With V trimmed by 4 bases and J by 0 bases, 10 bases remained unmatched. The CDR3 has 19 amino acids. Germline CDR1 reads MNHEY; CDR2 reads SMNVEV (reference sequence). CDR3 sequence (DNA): TGTGCCAGCAGTTCTACTAGCGGGGGGTTACGGGACTCCTACAATGAGCAGTTCTTC. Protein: CASSSTSGGLRDSYNEQFF.

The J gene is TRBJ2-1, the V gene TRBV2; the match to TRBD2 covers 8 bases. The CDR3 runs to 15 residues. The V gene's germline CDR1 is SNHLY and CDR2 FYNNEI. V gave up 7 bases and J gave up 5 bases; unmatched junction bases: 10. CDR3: CASKRGLGFDNEQFF. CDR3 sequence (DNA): TGTGCCAGCAAAAGGGGACTAGGGTTTGACAATGAGCAGTTCTTC.

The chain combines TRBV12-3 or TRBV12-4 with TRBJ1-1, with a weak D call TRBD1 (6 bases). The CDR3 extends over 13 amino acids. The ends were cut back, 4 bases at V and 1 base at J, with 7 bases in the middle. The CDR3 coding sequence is TGTGCCAGCAGTTACAGGGAGAACACTGAAGCTTTCTTT. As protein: CASSYRENTEAFF.

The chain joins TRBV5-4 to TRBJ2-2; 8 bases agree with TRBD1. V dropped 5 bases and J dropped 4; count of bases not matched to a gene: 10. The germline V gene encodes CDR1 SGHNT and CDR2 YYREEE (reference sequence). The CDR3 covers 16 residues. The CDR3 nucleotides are TGTGCCAGCAGTGCGGCGATACAGGGGGGCACCGGGGAGCTGTTTTTT. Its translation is CASSAAIQGGTGELFF.